This paragraph reports one T cell receptor (beta chain). This entry belongs to a study of blood T cell repertoires in COVID-19. Generated by immunoSEQ multiplex PCR, the TCRdb table keeps only in-frame clones and is missing some. This sample has 340,000 or so clones, with 80% to 90% found just once. V was cut by 6 bases and J by 7 bases, with 16 bases left in between. CDR1 is SGDLS and CDR2 is YYNGEE in the germline V gene. The CDR3 contains 13 residues. The sample was peripheral blood. This receptor was obtained from a man aged 50-59 years with active or convalescent COVID-19. The V gene is TRBV9, the J gene TRBJ1-2; D is possibly TRBD1 (5 bases). The CDR3 spells CASTRVGGSGYTF. CDR3 nucleotide sequence: TGTGCCAGCACCCGAGTGGGGGGTAGTGGCTACACCTTC.